The 21 T cell receptor beta chains in this list originate from one sample, sequenced in a study of cytomegalovirus exposure and HLA in healthy donors. The PCR employed 60 Vbeta primers together with 13 Jbeta primers. Only in-frame clones appear in the TCRdb table, and some are missing; sequencing was by immunoSEQ multiplex PCR. The sample contains some 200,000 clones, over 75% of which appear only once. Specimen: PBMCs. These receptors were collected from a boy under 10 years old in good health and CMV-seronegative.

This clone was seen just once. The chain combines TRBV27 with TRBJ1-4; maybe TRBD1 (5 bases). The CDR3 has 13 amino acids. Germline V CDR1 and CDR2: MNHEY, SMNVEV (reference sequence). Trimming shortened V by 10 bases and J by 3 bases, and 12 bases separated the two germline ends. The CDR3 region is CATQGTPNEKLFF. The CDR3 DNA sequence: TGTGCCACCCAGGGCACGCCTAATGAAAAACTGTTTTTT. Based on the CDR3 plus reference TRBV27 and TRBJ1-4, the full variable domain is EAQVTQNPRYLITVTGKKLTVTCSQNMNHEYMSWYRQDPGLGLRQIYYSMNVEVTDKGDVPEGYKVSRKEKRNFPLILESPSPNQTSLYFCATQGTPNEKLFFGSGTQLSVL.

The V and J genes are TRBV11-2 and TRBJ1-2; TRBD1 might be the D (6 bases). V shed 5 bases and J shed 7 bases, with 26 bases lying between them. CDR3 length equals 17 residues. The V gene's germline CDR1 is SGHAT and CDR2 FQNNGV. The CDR3 DNA sequence: TGTGCCAGCAGCCGACGAGATACGGGGGGGCTGTTCGGTGGCTACACCTTC. Protein sequence: CASSRRDTGGLFGGYTF.

This chain joins TRBV10-3 and TRBJ2-3; a weak D match, TRBD2 (5 bases). With 6 bases removed from V and 4 bases from J, the gap between germline ends came to 14 bases. CDR3 length: 14 residues. Germline V gene sequence: CDR1 ENHRY, CDR2 SYGVKD. The CDR3 coding sequence is TGTGCCATCAGGGGGAGAGGTCAGGCAGATACGCAGTATTTT. Translated: CAIRGRGQADTQYF.

The V call is TRBV5-1, the J call TRBJ2-3; tentative D call: TRBD1 (5 bases). In germline, CDR1 is SGHRS, CDR2 YFSETQ. CDR3 size: 14 residues. V dropped 0 bases and J dropped 6 bases, with 11 bases sitting between them. The CDR3 loop is CASSLAQGLDTQYF. The DNA for the CDR3 is TGCGCCAGCAGCTTGGCTCAGGGTCTGGATACGCAGTATTTT.

This sequence joins TRBV2 and TRBJ2-7; perhaps TRBD2 as D (6 bases). CDR3 length: 14 residues. Per germline, CDR1 SNHLY and CDR2 FYNNEI. V lost 8 bases, J lost 6 bases, and 20 bases lay in between. Here the CDR3 reads CASGRSHNPSEQYF. CDR3 coding DNA: TGTGCCAGCGGGAGGAGTCATAACCCGTCCGAGCAGTACTTC.

This chain connects TRBV29-1 to TRBJ2-5, with 13 positions matching TRBD2. The CDR3 has 13 residues. CDR1 SQVTM and CDR2 ANQGSEA come from the germline V gene. Germline trimming cut 7 bases from V and 5 bases from J; bases unmatched to any gene: 4. The CDR3 loop reads CSGTSGGAETQYF. DNA of the CDR3: TGCAGCGGTACTAGCGGGGGGGCGGAGACCCAGTACTTC. The whole variable domain, remainder taken from reference TRBV29-1 and TRBJ2-5, is SAVISQKPSRDICQRGTSLTIQCQVDSQVTMMFWYRQQPGQSLTLIATANQGSEATYESGFVIDKFPISRPNLTFSTLTVSNMSPEDSSIYLCSGTSGGAETQYFGPGTRLLVL.

The chain links TRBV10-3 to TRBJ2-7; 10 bases match TRBD1. The CDR3 runs to 16 residues. The V gene's germline CDR1 is ENHRY and CDR2 SYGVKD. V gave up 11 bases and J gave up 5 bases; unmatched junction bases: 18. The CDR3 loop is CAVRRPRDRGIDEQYF. The CDR3 nucleotides read TGTGCCGTAAGACGTCCCCGGGACAGGGGTATTGACGAGCAGTACTTC.

V is TRBV7-9 and J is TRBJ1-2; perhaps TRBD1 as D (6 bases). This CDR3 has 16 residues. Trimming stripped 1 base from V and 5 bases from J, with 17 bases between. Germline lookup yields CDR1 SEHNR and CDR2 FQNEAQ (reference sequence). DNA of the CDR3: TGTGCCAGCAGCTTAGAGCCAGGGAGGGGGAATTATGGCTACACCTTC. The encoded protein is CASSLEPGRGNYGYTF.

The chain is built from TRBV2 and TRBJ2-5, with D perhaps matching TRBD1 (5 bases). CDR1 and CDR2 from the germline V gene are SNHLY and FYNNEI. The V end lost 6 bases, the J end lost 6 bases, and 5 bases lay between the germline ends. The CDR3 contains 10 residues. The CDR3 loop reads CASRGQTQYF. DNA for the CDR3: TGTGCCAGCAGGGGGCAGACCCAGTACTTC.

The chain links TRBV7-6 to TRBJ2-2; TRBD1 is a possible D gene (6 bases). CDR1 is SGHVS, CDR2 FNYEAQ, per germline. V lost 5 bases, J lost 6 bases, and 16 bases lay in between. The CDR3 totals 15 residues. In nucleotides, the CDR3 is TGTGCCAGCAGCCGCATTGGGGGCCGGGCCGGGGAGCTGTTTTTT. Translation: CASSRIGGRAGELFF. The full variable domain, its missing parts supplied by reference TRBV7-6 and TRBJ2-2, is GAGVSQSPRYKVTKRGQDVALRCDPISGHVSLYWYRQALGQGPEFLTYFNYEAQQDKSGLPNDRFSAERPEGSISTLTIQRTEQRDSAMYRCASSRIGGRAGELFFGEGSRLTVL.

This clone showed up just once. This chain joins TRBV5-6 and TRBJ2-7; 8 positions match TRBD1. Trimming at V came to 3 bases and at J to 5 bases, leaving 7 bases not matched to a gene. This CDR3 is 14 amino acids long. The V gene's germline CDR1 is SGHDT and CDR2 YYEEEE. CDR3 bases: TGTGCCAGCAGCTGGAGGACAGGGATCAACGAGCAGTACTTC. This gives the protein CASSWRTGINEQYF.

This rearrangement joins TRBV7-8 to TRBJ2-7, with 7 bases identical to TRBD2. The CDR3 length is 15 residues. Per germline, CDR1 SGHVS and CDR2 FQNEAQ. The V segment lost 1 base and the J segment 2 bases; nucleotides outside the gene matches: 5. This CDR3 is CASSLGGGGPYEQYF. In DNA form, the CDR3 reads TGTGCCAGCAGCTTAGGTGGCGGGGGTCCCTACGAGCAGTACTTC.

This chain links TRBV7-8 with TRBJ1-1, with 9 bases fitting TRBD1. CDR1 and CDR2 from the germline V gene are SGHVS and FQNEAQ. The V gene end was trimmed by 5 bases and the J gene end by 6 bases; junction bases not matched to a gene: 4. The CDR3 length is 13 residues. In nucleotides, the CDR3 is TGTGCCAGCAGCAAACAGGGGGCGTCTGAAGCTTTCTTT. Its protein is CASSKQGASEAFF.

The gene calls are TRBV4-1 and TRBJ2-1, with a possible D match to TRBD1 (5 bases). This CDR3 spans 18 amino acids. The germline V gene encodes CDR1 MGHRA and CDR2 YSYEKL. Trimming left V 1 base short and J 2 bases short, with 18 bases between. In nucleotides, the CDR3 is TGCGCCAGCAGCCAAGGGGGTTTCAGGGTTCAAACCTACAATGAGCAGTTCTTC. This codes for CASSQGGFRVQTYNEQFF.

The chain uses TRBV28 and TRBJ1-1; D is uncertain. Germline CDR1 and CDR2: MDHEN and SYDVKM. The CDR3 has 16 residues. The ends were cut back, 3 bases at V and 1 base at J, with 15 bases in the middle. In DNA, the CDR3 is TGTGCCAGCAGTTTCCTTAGCCGGTTTAGGAACACTGAAGCTTTCTTT. As protein: CASSFLSRFRNTEAFF.

The sample holds one count of this clone. The V call is TRBV6-1, the J call TRBJ1-3, with 7 positions matching TRBD1. J gave up 3 bases and V 5 bases, and 7 bases lay outside the gene matches. Germline CDR1 reads MNHNS; CDR2 reads SASEGT. The CDR3 contains 15 residues. Written as DNA, the CDR3 is TGTGCCAGCAGTCAATTGGCAGGGGGTGGAAACACCATATATTTT. The encoded protein is CASSQLAGGGNTIYF.

The chain has TRBV10-3 and TRBJ2-7, with D tentatively TRBD2 (7 bases). This CDR3 region has 15 residues. Trimming shortened V by 3 bases and J by 4 bases, and 16 bases separated the two germline ends. Germline lookup yields CDR1 ENHRY and CDR2 SYGVKD. The CDR3 bases are TGTGCCATCAGTGACTTCCGGGGGGCGAGGTACGAGCAGTACTTC. Encoded protein: CAISDFRGARYEQYF.

The V call is TRBV6-5, the J call TRBJ1-1; D is possibly TRBD1 (6 bases). V shed 7 bases and J shed 4 bases, with 13 bases lying between them. This CDR3 contains 13 residues. Germline-derived CDR1 and CDR2 are MNHEY and SVGAGI. DNA of the CDR3: TGTGCCAGCACCTCAGGGGTTCTCACTGAAGCTTTCTTT. Translating it yields CASTSGVLTEAFF.

The rearrangement joins TRBV18 to TRBJ2-7; TRBD1 matches 10 bases. The V gene end was trimmed by 6 bases and the J gene end by 3 bases; junction bases not matched to a gene: 8. Germline V gene data show CDR1 as KGHSH and CDR2 as LQKENI. The length of the CDR3 is 15 residues. The chain's CDR3 is CASSPTGTGVYEQYF. CDR3 nucleotides: TGTGCCAGCTCCCCTACCGGGACAGGGGTCTACGAGCAGTACTTC.

The chain has TRBV7-2 and TRBJ2-7, with 8 bases aligning to TRBD2. The CDR3 has 15 amino acids. The V segment lost 4 bases and the J segment 5 bases; nucleotides outside the gene matches: 10. The germline V gene has CDR1 SGHTA and CDR2 FQGNSA. CDR3: CASSSTSVLSHEQYF. The CDR3 DNA reads TGTGCCAGCAGCTCGACTAGCGTACTTTCCCACGAGCAGTACTTC.

The chain recombines TRBV7-2 with TRBJ2-1, with 11 bases aligning to TRBD1. Trimming removed 5 bases from V and 7 bases from J; junction bases left unmatched: 7. The CDR3 covers 15 residues. CDR1 and CDR2 from the germline V gene are SGHTA and FQGNSA. CDR3 sequence reads: CASSPRTGGWNEQFF. The CDR3 DNA sequence: TGTGCCAGCAGCCCCCGGACAGGGGGCTGGAATGAGCAGTTCTTC.